The following is a T cell receptor beta chain sequence with its context. Antigen unknown. Autoimmune disease history or systemic immunosuppression led to patients being barred. The sampling schedule covered blood at baseline, cycle 4 day 1, and cycle 7 day 1. Germline lookup yields CDR1 LNHDA and CDR2 SQIVND (reference sequence). This CDR3 contains 14 residues. V was pared by 6 bases and J by 0 bases, with 9 bases between. Data came from immunoSEQ multiplex PCR; TCRdb stores just in-frame clones and leaves some out. The sample includes over 95,000 clones, around nine tenths seen only once; the top ten take around 0.32%. This sample was included in a study of OX40 agonist ivuxolimab in advanced cancers. Study-wide results and limits: CD4+ and CD8+ T cells in blood underwent clonal expansion by week 6 at 0.1 to 3.0 mg/kg. CD8+ T cells were the subset that, on average, had more expanded clones than CD4+.

This sequence was found in an adult with an advanced solid tumor such as melanoma, head and neck, liver or kidney cancer. The sequencing used CD4+ or CD8+ T cells sorted from blood, collected in a trial of the OX40 agonist ivuxolimab. V is TRBV19 and J is TRBJ2-1; D possibly corresponds to TRBD2 (5 bases). CDR3 in DNA: TGTGCCAGTAGCCCTGGGAGCTCCTACAATGAGCAGTTCTTC. Its protein is CASSPGSSYNEQFF.